This T cell receptor beta chain was captured by sequencing in a study of blood T cell repertoires in COVID-19. Study background: The United States, Italy and Spain supplied acute and convalescent COVID-19 samples. PBMCs, B-cell-depleted T cells, or T cells provided the cDNA or gDNA that made up the material.

Recovered status applied to Cohort 3 donors who had two consecutive negative PCRs. It also applied to those with clearance or with symptom resolution. Trimming took off 0 bases at V and 1 base at J, with 10 bases between the two ends. The CDR3 spans 16 residues. Germline CDR1 and CDR2: SGHDT and YYEEEE. Authors' analysis steps: Reference gene primers were amplified, and this amplification served to estimate nucleated cell counts. Clones were read by immunoSEQ multiplex PCR, and TCRdb kept only the in-frame ones, dropping some. V, J and clone size derive from that table, while D and trimming were established from the DNA sequence. The sample has around 230,000 clones, approximately 80% seen once.

The sequence was obtained from a man aged 35-49 years who had recovered from COVID-19. The chain links TRBV5-6 to TRBJ2-2, with D possibly matching TRBD1 (6 bases). Sample: PBMCs or T cells enriched from blood (not recorded which). The CDR3 DNA follows: TGTGCCAGCAGCTTGGTCAGGACAGAGAACACCGGGGAGCTGTTTTTT. Translation: CASSLVRTENTGELFF.